The rows below give T cell receptor beta chains drawn from one sample of a study of T cell responses to AZD1222 COVID-19 vaccine. Sequencing was performed with immunoSEQ multiplex PCR; in TCRdb, only in-frame clones are kept and a portion is missing. The sample consists of approximately 120,000 clones, around 83% of them appearing once. Sequences were derived from peripheral blood, sampled 28 days after the second AZD1222 dose. Receptor source: an adult who received the AZD1222 COVID-19 vaccine. The CDR3 runs from the conserved cysteine through the conserved F or W. D genes are given only for firm matches. Size values are once, few and many counts, or a class for expanded clones, and some rows have none.

>NA|TRBV12-3/TRBV12-4|TRBJ2-5|NA
TGTGCCAGCAGTTATCCGGGCGCCGGGACCCAGTACTTC
CASSYPGAGTQYF
>NA|TRBV7-2|TRBJ2-1|TRBD2
TGTGCCAGCAGCAACCTACCGGGAGGCTACAATGAGCAGTTCTTC
CASSNLPGGYNEQFF
>NA|TRBV2|TRBJ2-3|TRBD2
TGTGCCAGCAGCACCGGGACTACTAGCACAGATACGCAGTATTTT
CASSTGTTSTDTQYF
>NA|TRBV28|TRBJ1-6|TRBD1
TGTGCCAGCACCGGGGTAGGGGGCCGGTCACCCCTCCACTTT
CASTGVGGRSPLHF
>NA|TRBV9|TRBJ1-6|NA
TGTGCCAGCAGCGTAGCTCATCGGGGGGATGCCCTCCACTTT
CASSVAHRGDALHF
>once|TRBV4-2|TRBJ2-7|NA
TGTGCCAGCAGCCAAGAAGCCAATGGACTCTACGAGCAGTACTTC
CASSQEANGLYEQYF
>once|TRBV11-1|TRBJ1-2|NA
TGTGCCAGCAGCTTAAATGATCTTGTAAGTAGAGGTGGCTACACCTTC
CASSLNDLVSRGGYTF
>NA|TRBV20-1|TRBJ2-7|NA
TGCAGTGCTGTATGGGGCGAGCAGTACTTC
CSAVWGEQYF
>NA|TRBV5-1|TRBJ2-2|TRBD2
TGCGCCAGCAGCCTGGGACTAGCGGGGGGGCCAGGGGAGCTGTTTTTT
CASSLGLAGGPGELFF
>few|TRBV30|TRBJ2-2|NA
TGTGCCTGGAGTGGGGGGATCACCGGGGAGCTGTTTTTT
CAWSGGITGELFF
>NA|TRBV5-1|TRBJ1-6|NA
TGCGCCAGCAGCTCGAAACAGGTTCTAAATCTGAATTCACCCCTCCACTTT
CASSSKQVLNLNSPLHF
>few|TRBV7-2|TRBJ1-5|NA
TGTGCCAGCAGCCCTAACGGACAGCCCCAGCATTTT
CASSPNGQPQHF
>NA|TRBV30|TRBJ1-4|TRBD1
TGTGCCTGGAGTGCGCACCAGGGGGAGAATGAAAAACTGTTTTTT
CAWSAHQGENEKLFF